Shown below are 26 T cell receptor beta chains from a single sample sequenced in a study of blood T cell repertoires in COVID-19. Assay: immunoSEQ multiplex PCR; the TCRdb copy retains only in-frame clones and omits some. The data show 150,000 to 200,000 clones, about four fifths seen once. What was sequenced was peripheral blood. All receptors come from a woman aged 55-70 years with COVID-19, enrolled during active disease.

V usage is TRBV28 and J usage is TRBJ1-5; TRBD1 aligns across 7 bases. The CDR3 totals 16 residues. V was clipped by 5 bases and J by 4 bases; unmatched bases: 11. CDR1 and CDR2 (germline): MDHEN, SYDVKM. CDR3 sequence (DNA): TGTGCCAGCAGTCTACCCCGACAGGGAGGTAATCAGCCCCAGCATTTT. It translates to CASSLPRQGGNQPQHF.

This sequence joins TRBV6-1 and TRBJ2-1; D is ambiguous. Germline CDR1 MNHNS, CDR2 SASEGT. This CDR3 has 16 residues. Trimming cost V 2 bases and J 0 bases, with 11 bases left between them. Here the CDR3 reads CASSESHDPSYNEQFF. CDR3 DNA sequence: TGTGCCAGCAGTGAATCACACGATCCCTCCTACAATGAGCAGTTCTTC.

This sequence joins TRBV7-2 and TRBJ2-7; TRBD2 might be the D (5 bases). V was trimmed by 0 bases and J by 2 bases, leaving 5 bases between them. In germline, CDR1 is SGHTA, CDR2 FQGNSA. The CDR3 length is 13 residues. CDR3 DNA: TGTGCCAGCAGCTTAGCGCGGGCCTACGAGCAGTACTTC. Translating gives CASSLARAYEQYF.

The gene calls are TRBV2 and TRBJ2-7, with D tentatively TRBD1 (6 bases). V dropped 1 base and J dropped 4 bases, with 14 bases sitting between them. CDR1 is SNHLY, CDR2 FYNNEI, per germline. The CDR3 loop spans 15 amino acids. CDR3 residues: CASSEVRDTQYEQYV. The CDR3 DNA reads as TGTGCCAGCAGTGAAGTCAGGGACACCCAATACGAGCAGTACGTC.

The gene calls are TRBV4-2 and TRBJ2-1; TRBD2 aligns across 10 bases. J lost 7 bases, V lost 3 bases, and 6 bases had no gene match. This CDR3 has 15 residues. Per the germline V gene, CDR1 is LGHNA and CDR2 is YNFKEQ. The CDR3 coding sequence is TGTGCCAGCAGCCAGGCTAGCGGGAGTTGGAATGAGCAGTTCTTC. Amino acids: CASSQASGSWNEQFF.

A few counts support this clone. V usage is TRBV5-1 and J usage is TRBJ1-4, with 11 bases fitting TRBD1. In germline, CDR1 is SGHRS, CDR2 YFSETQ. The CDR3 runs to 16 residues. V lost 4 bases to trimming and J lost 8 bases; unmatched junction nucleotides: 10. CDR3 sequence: CASSPGQGGIGEKLFF. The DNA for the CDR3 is TGCGCCAGCAGCCCGGGACAGGGGGGGATAGGAGAAAAACTGTTTTTT.

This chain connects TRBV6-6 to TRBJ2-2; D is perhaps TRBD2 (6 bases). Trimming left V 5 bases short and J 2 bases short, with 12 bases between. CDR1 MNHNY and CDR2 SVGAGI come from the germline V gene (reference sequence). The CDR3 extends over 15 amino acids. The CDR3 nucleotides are TGTGCCAGCAGTCACGCGGGACTTAACACCGGGGAGCTGTTTTTT. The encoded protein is CASSHAGLNTGELFF.

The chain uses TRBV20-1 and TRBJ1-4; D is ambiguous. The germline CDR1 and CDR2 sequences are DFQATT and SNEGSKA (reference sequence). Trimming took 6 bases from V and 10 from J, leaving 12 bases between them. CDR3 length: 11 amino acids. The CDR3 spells CSAPTELKLFF. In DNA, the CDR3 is TGCAGTGCACCTACAGAGTTAAAACTGTTTTTT.

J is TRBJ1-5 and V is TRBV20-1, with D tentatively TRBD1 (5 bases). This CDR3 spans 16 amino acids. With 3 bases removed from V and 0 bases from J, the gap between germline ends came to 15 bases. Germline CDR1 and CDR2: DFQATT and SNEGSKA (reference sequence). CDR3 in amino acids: CSASQAGPNSNQPQHF. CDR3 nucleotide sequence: TGCAGTGCTAGTCAGGCGGGACCTAATAGCAATCAGCCCCAGCATTTT.

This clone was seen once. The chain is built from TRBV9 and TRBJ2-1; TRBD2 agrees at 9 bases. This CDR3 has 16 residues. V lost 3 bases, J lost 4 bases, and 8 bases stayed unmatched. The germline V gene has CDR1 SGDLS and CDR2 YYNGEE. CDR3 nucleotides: TGTGCCAGCAGCGATAACCCTAGCGGGACTTACAATGAGCAGTTCTTC. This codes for CASSDNPSGTYNEQFF.

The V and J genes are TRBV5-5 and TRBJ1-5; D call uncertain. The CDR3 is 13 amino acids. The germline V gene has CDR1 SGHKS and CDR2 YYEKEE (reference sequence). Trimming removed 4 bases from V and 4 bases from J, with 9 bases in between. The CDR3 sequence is CASSVAGNQPQHF. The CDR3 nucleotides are TGTGCCAGCAGCGTGGCGGGGAATCAGCCCCAGCATTTT.

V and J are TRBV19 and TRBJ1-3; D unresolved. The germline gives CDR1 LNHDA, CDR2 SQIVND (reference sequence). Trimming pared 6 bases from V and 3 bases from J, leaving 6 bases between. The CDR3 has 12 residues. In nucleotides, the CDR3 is TGTGCCAGTAGAAGCGATGGAAACACCATATATTTT. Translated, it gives CASRSDGNTIYF.

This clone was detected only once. CDR3 coding DNA: TGTGCCAGCAGCCCACTAGCGGGGGGGGGCACAGATACGCAGTATTTT. Amino acid sequence: CASSPLAGGGTDTQYF. The gene calls are TRBV7-2 and TRBJ2-3; 13 positions agree with TRBD2. Germline CDR1 is SGHTA and CDR2 is FQGNSA. The ends lost 5 bases at V and 1 base at J; junction bases unmatched: 3. The CDR3 contains 16 residues.

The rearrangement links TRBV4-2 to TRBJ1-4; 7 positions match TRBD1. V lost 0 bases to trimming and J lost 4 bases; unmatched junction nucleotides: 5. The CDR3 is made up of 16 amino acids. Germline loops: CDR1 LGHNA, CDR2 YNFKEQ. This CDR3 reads CASSQEGGLDNEKLFF. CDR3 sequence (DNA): TGTGCCAGCAGCCAAGAAGGGGGCTTGGATAATGAAAAACTGTTTTTT.

The CDR3 here is CASSESGYGYTF. For the CDR3, the DNA is TGTGCCAGCAGTGAATCAGGGTATGGCTACACCTTC. This chain uses TRBV25-1 with TRBJ1-2; weak D call: TRBD1 (5 bases). Trimming shortened V by 1 base and J by 5 bases, and 5 bases separated the two germline ends. In germline, CDR1 is MGHDK, CDR2 SYGVNS. The CDR3 sequence is 12 residues long.

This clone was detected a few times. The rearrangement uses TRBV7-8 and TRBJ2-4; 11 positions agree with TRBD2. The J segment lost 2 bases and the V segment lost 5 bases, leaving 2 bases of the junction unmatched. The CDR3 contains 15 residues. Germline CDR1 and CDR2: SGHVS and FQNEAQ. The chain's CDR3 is CASSPTSGTKNIQYF. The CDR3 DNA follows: TGTGCCAGCAGCCCGACTAGCGGGACCAAAAACATTCAGTACTTC.

The CDR3, as DNA: TGTGCCATCACGGCTAGCGGGAGTTCAGCGGAGACCCAGTACTTC. This translates into CAITASGSSAETQYF. The chain has TRBV10-3 and TRBJ2-5, with 10 bases identical to TRBD2. Germline CDR1 reads ENHRY; CDR2 reads SYGVKD. The ends lost 7 bases at V and 5 bases at J; junction bases unmatched: 10. This CDR3 region has 15 residues.

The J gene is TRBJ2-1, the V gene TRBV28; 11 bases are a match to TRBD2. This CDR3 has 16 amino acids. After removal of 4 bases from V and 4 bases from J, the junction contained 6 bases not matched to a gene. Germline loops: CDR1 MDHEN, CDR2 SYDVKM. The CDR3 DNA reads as TGTGCCAGCAGTTCAGCGACTAGCGGGGCTTACAATGAGCAGTTCTTC. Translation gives CASSSATSGAYNEQFF.

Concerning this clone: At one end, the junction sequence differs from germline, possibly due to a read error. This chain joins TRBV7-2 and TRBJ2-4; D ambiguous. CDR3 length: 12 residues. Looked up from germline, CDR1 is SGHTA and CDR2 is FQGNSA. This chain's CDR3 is CASSLPTFPPSF. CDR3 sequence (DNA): TGTGCCAGCAGCCTTCCGACATTCCCCCCGTCCTTC.

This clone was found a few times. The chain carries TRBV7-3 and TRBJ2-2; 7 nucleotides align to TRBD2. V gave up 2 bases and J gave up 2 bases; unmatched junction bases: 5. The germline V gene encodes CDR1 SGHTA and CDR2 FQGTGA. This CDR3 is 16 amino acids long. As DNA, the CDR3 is TGTGCCAGCAGCTTATATGGCGGGAGCAACACCGGGGAGCTGTTTTTT. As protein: CASSLYGGSNTGELFF.

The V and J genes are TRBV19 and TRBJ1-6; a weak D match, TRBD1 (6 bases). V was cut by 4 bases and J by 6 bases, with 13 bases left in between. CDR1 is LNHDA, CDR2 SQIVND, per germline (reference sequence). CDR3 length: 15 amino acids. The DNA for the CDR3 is TGTGCCAGTAGTACCCAGACAGGAAGTAATTCACCCCTCCACTTT. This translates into CASSTQTGSNSPLHF.

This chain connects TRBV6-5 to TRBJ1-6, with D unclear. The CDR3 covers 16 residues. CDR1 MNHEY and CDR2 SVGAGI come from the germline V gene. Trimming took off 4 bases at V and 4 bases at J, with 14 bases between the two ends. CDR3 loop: CASSSQVRGYNSPLHF. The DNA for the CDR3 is TGTGCCAGCAGTTCCCAGGTTCGGGGATATAATTCACCCCTCCACTTT.

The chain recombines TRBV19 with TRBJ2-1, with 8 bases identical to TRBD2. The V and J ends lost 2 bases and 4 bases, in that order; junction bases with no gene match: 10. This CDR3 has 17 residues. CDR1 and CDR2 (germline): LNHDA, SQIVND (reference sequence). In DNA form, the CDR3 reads TGTGCCAGTAGTATAAGCGGTAGCGGGATAGCATACAATGAGCAGTTCTTC. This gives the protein CASSISGSGIAYNEQFF.

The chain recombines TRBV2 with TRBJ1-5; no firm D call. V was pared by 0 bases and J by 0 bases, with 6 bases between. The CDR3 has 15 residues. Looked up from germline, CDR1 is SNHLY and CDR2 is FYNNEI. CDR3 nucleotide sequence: TGTGCCAGCAGTGAAGCCAGTTATAGCAATCAGCCCCAGCATTTT. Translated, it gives CASSEASYSNQPQHF. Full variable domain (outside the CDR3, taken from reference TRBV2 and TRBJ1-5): EPEVTQTPSHQVTQMGQEVILRCVPISNHLYFYWYRQILGQKVEFLVSFYNNEISEKSEIFDDQFSVERPDGSNFTLKIRSTKLEDSAMYFCASSEASYSNQPQHFGDGTRLSIL.

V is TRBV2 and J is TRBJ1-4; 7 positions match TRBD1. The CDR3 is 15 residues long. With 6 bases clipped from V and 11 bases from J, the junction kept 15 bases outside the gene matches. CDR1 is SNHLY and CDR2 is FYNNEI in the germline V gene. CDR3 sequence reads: CASSLGDSGYAKLFF. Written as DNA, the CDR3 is TGTGCCAGCAGCTTAGGGGACAGTGGATATGCGAAACTGTTTTTT.

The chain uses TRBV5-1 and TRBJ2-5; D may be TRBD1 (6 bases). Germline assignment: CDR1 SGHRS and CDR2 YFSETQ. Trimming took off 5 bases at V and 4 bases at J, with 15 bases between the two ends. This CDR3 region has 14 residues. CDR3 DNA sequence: TGCGCCAGCAGTCATGGACAGTCCCGAGAGACCCAGTACTTC. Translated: CASSHGQSRETQYF. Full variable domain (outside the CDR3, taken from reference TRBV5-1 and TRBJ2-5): KAGVTQTPRYLIKTRGQQVTLSCSPISGHRSVSWYQQTPGQGLQFLFEYFSETQRNKGNFPGRFSGRQFSNSRSEMNVSTLELGDSALYLCASSHGQSRETQYFGPGTRLLVL.